A selection of T cell receptor beta chains follows, all from one sample in a study of T cell changes during pregnancy in multiple sclerosis. Only in-frame clones appear in the TCRdb table, and some are missing; sequencing was by immunoSEQ multiplex PCR. The sample includes fewer than 70,000 clones, approximately 87% of them seen just once. Source material: peripheral blood from another person, used as feeder cells. These receptor sequences come from a human donor whose cells served as feeder cells for cultures in a pregnancy study. Both conserved end residues are part of each CDR3.

CDR3 protein | V gene
CASSLRGDTEAFF | TRBV6-4
CASSQDTSTNEKLFF | TRBV4-3
CSVGRSNTEAFF | TRBV29-1
CASSPGTGYTGELFF | TRBV4-1
CASSLGITGELFF | TRBV27
CASMVESGHTIYF | TRBV2
CASSLGTGAYEQYF | TRBV7-8
CASSLPNSRGNTEAFF | TRBV7-9
CASSVAGGQETQYF | TRBV9
CASSLANSGTGELFF | TRBV7-9
CASITSGLAGDTGELFF | TRBV7-8
CASSLAGGRTEAFF | TRBV5-1
CASSVGGAHNEKLFF | TRBV9
CASSAEGFRGYTF | TRBV28
CASSPGQGNGELFF | TRBV4-2
CAISESRAGPQPQHF | TRBV10-3
CASSSHRDRGQNEQFF | TRBV5-4
CASSLYGMDQPQHF | TRBV6-5
CASSLSGQGVGYGYTF | TRBV5-6
CASSSRRTGAGEKLFF | TRBV27
CASSQDPYPISGANVLTF | TRBV14
CASSDRGPRGELFF | TRBV2
CASSPSGRDEQYF | TRBV4-3
CASSQNQGARGETQYF | TRBV7-9
CASSLVGLGGEQFF | TRBV7-2
CASSVNRGGETQYF | TRBV2
CASSHRVKDTQYF | TRBV14
CASNRRDRGSYEQYF | TRBV27
CAWSSGDRGYEQYF | TRBV30
CASSMGRTAYNYGYTF | TRBV7-2
CASSPGTGGRKKLFF | TRBV28
CASSALGRSTDTQYF | TRBV28
CAIREAGVKYF | TRBV10-3
CASSLRATQNQPQHF | TRBV27
CASSLQVNTEAFF | TRBV7-9